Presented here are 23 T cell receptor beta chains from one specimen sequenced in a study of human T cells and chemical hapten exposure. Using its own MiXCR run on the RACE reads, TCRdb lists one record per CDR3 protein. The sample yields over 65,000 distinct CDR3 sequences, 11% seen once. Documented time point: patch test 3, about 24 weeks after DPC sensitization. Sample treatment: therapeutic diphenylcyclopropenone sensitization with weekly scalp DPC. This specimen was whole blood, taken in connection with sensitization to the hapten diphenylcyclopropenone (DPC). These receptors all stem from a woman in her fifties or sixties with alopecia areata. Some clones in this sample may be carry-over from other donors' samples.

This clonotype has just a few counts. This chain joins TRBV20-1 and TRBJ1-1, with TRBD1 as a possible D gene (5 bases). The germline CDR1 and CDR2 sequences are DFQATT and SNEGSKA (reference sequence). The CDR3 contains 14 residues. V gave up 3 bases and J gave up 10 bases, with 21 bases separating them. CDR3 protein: CSASPRTGPSGAFF. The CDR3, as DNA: TGCAGTGCTAGCCCAAGAACAGGTCCCAGCGGAGCTTTCTTT.

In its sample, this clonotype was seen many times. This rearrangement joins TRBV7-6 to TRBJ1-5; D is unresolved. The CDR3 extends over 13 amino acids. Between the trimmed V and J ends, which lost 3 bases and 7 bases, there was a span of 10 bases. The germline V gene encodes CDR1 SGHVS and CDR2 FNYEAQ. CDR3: CASSLQDHQPQHF. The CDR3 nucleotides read TGTGCCAGCAGCTTGCAGGATCACCAGCCCCAGCATTTT.

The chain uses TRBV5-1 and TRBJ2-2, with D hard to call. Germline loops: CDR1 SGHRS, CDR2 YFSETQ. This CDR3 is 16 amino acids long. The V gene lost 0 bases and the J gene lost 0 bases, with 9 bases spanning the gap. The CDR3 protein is CASSLDGVSNTGELFF. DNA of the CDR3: TGCGCCAGCAGCTTGGATGGGGTTTCGAACACCGGGGAGCTGTTTTTT.

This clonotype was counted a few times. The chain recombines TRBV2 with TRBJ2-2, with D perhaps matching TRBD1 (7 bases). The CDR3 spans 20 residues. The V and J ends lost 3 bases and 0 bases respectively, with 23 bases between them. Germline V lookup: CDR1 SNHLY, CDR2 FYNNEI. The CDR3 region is CASSDWRDSLPTSNTGELFF. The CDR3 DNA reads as TGTGCCAGCAGTGATTGGCGGGACAGTCTCCCAACATCGAACACCGGGGAGCTGTTTTTT.

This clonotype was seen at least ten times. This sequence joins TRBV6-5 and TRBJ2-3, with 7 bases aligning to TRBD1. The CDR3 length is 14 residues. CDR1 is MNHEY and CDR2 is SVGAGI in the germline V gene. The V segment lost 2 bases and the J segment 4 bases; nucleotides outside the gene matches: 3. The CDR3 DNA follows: TGTGCCAGCAGTTACAGGGGGCGGCCAGATACGCAGTATTTT. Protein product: CASSYRGRPDTQYF.

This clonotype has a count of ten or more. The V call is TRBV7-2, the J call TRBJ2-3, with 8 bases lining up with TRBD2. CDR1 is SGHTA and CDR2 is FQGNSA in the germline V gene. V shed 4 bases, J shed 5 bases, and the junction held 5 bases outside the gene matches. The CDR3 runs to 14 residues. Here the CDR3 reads CASSSGLAVDTQYF. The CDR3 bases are TGTGCCAGCAGCTCAGGACTAGCCGTAGATACGCAGTATTTT. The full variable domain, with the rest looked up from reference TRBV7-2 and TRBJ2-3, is GAGVSQSPSNKVTEKGKDVELRCDPISGHTALYWYRQSLGQGLEFLIYFQGNSAPDKSGLPSDRFSAERTGGSVSTLTIQRTQQEDSAVYLCASSSGLAVDTQYFGPGTRLTVL.

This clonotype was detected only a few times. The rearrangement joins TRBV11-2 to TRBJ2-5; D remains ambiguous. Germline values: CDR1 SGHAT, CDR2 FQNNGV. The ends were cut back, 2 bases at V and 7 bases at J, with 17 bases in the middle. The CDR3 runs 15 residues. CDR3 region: CASSLSPLSRGTQYF. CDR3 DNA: TGTGCCAGCAGCTTATCCCCTTTGTCTCGAGGGACCCAGTACTTC.

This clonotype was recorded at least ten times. The DNA of the CDR3 is TGTGCCAGCAGCCCGCACAGGAGTGCTAACTATGGCTACACCTTC. The encoded protein is CASSPHRSANYGYTF. The chain joins TRBV4-2 to TRBJ1-2; perhaps TRBD1 as D (5 bases). The CDR3 sequence is 15 residues long. V lost 4 bases and J 0 bases, leaving 12 bases between the germline ends. Germline-derived CDR1 and CDR2 are LGHNA and YNFKEQ.

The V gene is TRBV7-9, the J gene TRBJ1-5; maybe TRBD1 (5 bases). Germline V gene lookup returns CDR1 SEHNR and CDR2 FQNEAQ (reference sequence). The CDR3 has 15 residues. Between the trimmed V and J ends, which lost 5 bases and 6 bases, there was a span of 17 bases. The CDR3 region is CASSPFGALGQPQHF. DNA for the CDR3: TGTGCCAGCAGCCCCTTCGGGGCTTTGGGTCAGCCCCAGCATTTT.

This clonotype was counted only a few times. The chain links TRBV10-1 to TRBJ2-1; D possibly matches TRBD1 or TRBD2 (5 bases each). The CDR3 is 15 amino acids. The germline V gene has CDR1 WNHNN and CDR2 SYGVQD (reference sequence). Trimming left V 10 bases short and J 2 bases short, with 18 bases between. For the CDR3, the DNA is TGCGCCAACCCTCCCGGGACCGAGACCTACAATGAGCAGTTCTTC. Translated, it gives CANPPGTETYNEQFF.

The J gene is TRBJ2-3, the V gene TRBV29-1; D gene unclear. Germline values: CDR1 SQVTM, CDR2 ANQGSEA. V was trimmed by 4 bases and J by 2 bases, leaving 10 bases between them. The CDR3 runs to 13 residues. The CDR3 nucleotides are TGCAGCGTTGTTGGGCGGACCACAGATACGCAGTATTTT. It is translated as CSVVGRTTDTQYF.

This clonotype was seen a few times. The CDR3 DNA is TGTGCCAGCAGCCCAGACAGCTTGAACACTGAAGCTTTCTTT. Translating gives CASSPDSLNTEAFF. This chain connects TRBV11-3 to TRBJ1-1; possibly TRBD1 for D (5 bases). The V gene lost 5 bases and the J gene lost 0 bases, with 10 bases spanning the gap. This CDR3 is 14 amino acids long. Germline-derived CDR1 and CDR2 are SGHNT and YENEEA.

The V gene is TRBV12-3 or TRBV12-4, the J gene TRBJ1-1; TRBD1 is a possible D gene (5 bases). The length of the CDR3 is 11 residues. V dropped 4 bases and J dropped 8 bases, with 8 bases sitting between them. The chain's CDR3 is CASSWGREAFF. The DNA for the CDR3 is TGTGCCAGCAGTTGGGGCAGGGAAGCTTTCTTT.

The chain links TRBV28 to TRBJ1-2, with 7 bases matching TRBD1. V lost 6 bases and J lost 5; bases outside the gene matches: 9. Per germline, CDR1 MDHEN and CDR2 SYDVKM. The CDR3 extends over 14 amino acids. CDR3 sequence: CASSLQGYQYGYTF. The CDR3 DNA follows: TGTGCCAGCAGCCTACAGGGGTATCAATATGGCTACACCTTC.

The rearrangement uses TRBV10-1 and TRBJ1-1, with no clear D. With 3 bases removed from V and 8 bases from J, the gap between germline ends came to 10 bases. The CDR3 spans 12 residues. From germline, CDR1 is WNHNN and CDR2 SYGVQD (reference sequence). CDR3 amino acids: CASSDTAREAFF. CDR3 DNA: TGCGCCAGCAGTGACACCGCCCGGGAAGCTTTCTTT.

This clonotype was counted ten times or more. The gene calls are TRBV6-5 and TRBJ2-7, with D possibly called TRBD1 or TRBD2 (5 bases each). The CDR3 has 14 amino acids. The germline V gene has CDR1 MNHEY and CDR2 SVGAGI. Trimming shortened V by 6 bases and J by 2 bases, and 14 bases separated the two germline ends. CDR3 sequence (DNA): TGTGCCAGCAGCGGGACCACAGGTACCTACGAGCAGTACTTC. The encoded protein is CASSGTTGTYEQYF.

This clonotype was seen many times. Here the CDR3 reads CASSLQWSYEQYF. The CDR3 nucleotides are TGCGCCAGCAGCCTACAGTGGTCCTACGAGCAGTACTTC. The rearrangement joins TRBV4-3 to TRBJ2-7; D uncertain. Germline values: CDR1 LGHNA, CDR2 YSLEER. V was pared by 4 bases and J by 1 base, with 8 bases between. This CDR3 has 13 amino acids.

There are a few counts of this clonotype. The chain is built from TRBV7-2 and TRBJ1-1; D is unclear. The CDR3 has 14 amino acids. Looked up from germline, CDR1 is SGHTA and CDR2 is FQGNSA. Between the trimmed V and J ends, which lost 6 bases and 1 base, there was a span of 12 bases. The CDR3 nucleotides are TGTGCCAGCAGGGAGAGGGTTCAGAACACTGAAGCTTTCTTT. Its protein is CASRERVQNTEAFF.

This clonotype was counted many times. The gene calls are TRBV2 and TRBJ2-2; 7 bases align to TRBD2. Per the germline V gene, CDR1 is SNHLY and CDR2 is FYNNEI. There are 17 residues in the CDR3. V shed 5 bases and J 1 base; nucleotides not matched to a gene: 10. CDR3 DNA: TGTGCCAGCAGTTCTAATCCTAGCGGACTGAACACCGGGGAGCTGTTTTTT. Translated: CASSSNPSGLNTGELFF.

The chain's CDR3 is CASSSASTSYEQYF. The CDR3 coding sequence is TGTGCCAGCAGTTCAGCATCTACTTCCTACGAGCAGTACTTC. The V and J genes are TRBV6-5 and TRBJ2-7; D gene unclear. The germline V and J ends were trimmed by 4 bases and 1 base, with 11 bases remaining between them. Germline CDR1 MNHEY, CDR2 SVGAGI. CDR3 size: 14 residues.

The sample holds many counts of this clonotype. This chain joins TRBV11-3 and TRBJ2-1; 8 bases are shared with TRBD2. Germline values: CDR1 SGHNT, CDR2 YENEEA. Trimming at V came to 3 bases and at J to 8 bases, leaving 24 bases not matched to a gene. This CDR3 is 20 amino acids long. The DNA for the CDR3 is TGTGCCAGCAGCTTCCCCCTCGCCCCGTTTAGCGGGAATCTGATGGATGAGCAGTTCTTC. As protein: CASSFPLAPFSGNLMDEQFF.

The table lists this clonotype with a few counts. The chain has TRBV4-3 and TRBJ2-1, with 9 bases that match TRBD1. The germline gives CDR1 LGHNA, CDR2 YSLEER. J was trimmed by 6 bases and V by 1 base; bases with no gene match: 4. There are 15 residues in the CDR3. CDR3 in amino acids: CASSQGRTGANEQFF. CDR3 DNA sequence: TGCGCCAGCAGCCAAGGTCGGACAGGGGCCAATGAGCAGTTCTTC.

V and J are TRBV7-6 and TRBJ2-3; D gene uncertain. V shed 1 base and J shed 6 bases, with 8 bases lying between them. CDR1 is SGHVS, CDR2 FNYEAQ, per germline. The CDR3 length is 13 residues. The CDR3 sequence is CASSLDRADTQYF. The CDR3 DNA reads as TGTGCCAGCAGCTTAGATAGAGCCGATACGCAGTATTTT.